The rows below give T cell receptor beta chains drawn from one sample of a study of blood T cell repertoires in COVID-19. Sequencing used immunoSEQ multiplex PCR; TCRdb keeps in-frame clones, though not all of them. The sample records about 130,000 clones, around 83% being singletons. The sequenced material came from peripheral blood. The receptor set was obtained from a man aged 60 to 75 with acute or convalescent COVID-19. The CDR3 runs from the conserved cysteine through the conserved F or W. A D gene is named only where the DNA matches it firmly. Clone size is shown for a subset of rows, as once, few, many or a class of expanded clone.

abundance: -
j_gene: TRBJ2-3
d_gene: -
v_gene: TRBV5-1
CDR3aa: CASSLPSLGDTQYF
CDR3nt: TGCGCCAGCAGCCTACCGTCTCTTGGAGATACGCAGTATTTT

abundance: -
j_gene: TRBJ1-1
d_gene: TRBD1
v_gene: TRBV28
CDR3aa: CASSFGQGAQAEAFF
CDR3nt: TGTGCCAGCAGCTTTGGACAGGGGGCGCAAGCTGAAGCTTTCTTT

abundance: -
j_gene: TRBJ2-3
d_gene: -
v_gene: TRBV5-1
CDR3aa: CASSTATRGSDTQYF
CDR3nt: TGCGCCAGCTCCACGGCAACCAGGGGTTCAGATACGCAGTATTTT

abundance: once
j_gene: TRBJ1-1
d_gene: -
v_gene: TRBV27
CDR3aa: CASSLRQHTEAFF
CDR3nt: TGTGCCAGCAGTTTAAGACAACACACTGAAGCTTTCTTT

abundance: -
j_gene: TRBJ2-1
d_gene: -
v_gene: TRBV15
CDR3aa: CATSLEVGNEQFF
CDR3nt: TGTGCCACCAGCCTCGAGGTTGGCAATGAGCAGTTCTTC

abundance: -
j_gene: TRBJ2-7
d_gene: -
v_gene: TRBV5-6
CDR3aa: CASSRPPGRGDYEQYF
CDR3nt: TGTGCCAGCAGCCGCCCCCCCGGCAGGGGGGACTACGAGCAGTACTTC

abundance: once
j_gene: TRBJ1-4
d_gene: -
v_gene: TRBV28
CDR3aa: CASSPPGQGGEKLFF
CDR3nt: TGTGCCAGCAGCCCTCCGGGGCAGGGAGGTGAAAAACTGTTTTTT

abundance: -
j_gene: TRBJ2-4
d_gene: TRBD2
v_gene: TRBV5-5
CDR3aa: CASSARGVAVAKNIQYF
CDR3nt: TGTGCCAGCAGCGCCCGGGGGGTCGCCGTCGCCAAAAACATTCAGTACTTC

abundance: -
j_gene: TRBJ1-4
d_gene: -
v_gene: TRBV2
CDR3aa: CASNLEPGEKLFF
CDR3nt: TGTGCCAGCAACCTTGAACCGGGGGAAAAACTGTTTTTT

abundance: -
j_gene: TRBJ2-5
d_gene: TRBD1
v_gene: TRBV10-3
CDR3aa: CAISDLTGGQETQYF
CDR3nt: TGTGCCATCAGTGACCTGACAGGGGGTCAAGAGACCCAGTACTTC